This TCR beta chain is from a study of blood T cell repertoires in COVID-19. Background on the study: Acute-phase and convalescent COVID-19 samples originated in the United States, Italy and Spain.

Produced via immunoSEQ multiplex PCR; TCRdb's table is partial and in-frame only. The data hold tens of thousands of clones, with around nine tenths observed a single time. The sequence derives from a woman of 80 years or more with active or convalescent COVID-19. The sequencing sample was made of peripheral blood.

The CDR3 region has the DNA TGCGCCAGCAGCCAAGACAGGGGGCAAGTGAACACTGAAGCTTTCTTT. Translating gives CASSQDRGQVNTEAFF. V gene TRBV5-1 combines with J gene TRBJ1-1; TRBD1 matches at 10 bases. CDR3 length: 16 amino acids. The trim removed 4 bases at V and 0 bases at J, leaving 6 bases unmatched. Germline V gene sequence: CDR1 SGHRS, CDR2 YFSETQ.